The rows below give T cell receptor beta chains drawn from one sample of a study of blood T cells in healthy people across ages. TCRdb called the 5' RACE reads again in MiXCR, with one record for every CDR3 protein. The table has around 2 million distinct CDR3 sequences, around 40% seen once; the top ten hold around 23%. The sequenced material came from blood. Every receptor here comes from a human donor in good health. The CDR3 runs from the conserved cysteine through the conserved F or W. The D gene is left open where the match is weak. Not every row has a clone size; where given, it reads once, few, many or a size class.

CDR3aa,CDR3nt,v_gene,d_gene,j_gene,abundance
CASAPKPGTGQYEQYF,TGTGCTAGTGCCCCCAAGCCCGGGACAGGGCAATACGAGCAGTACTTC,TRBV12-5,TRBD1,TRBJ2-7,few
CASSKAQGGVRPQHF,TGTGCCAGTAGTAAGGCCCAGGGGGGGGTTAGGCCCCAGCATTTT,TRBV19,TRBD1,TRBJ1-5,NA
CSALTGEETQYF,TGCAGTGCCCTGACAGGGGAAGAGACCCAGTACTTC,TRBV20-1,TRBD1,TRBJ2-5,few
CASSYMARATSSPGELFF,TGTGCCAGCAGTTATATGGCCCGGGCCACTAGCTCTCCCGGGGAGCTGTTTTTT,TRBV6-5,NA,TRBJ2-2,NA
CASSPRRDFNYGYTF,TGTGCCAGCAGCCCGAGGAGGGATTTCAACTATGGCTACACCTTC,TRBV28,NA,TRBJ1-2,NA
CATSHRVLNYGYTF,TGTGCCACCAGTCACAGGGTATTGAACTATGGCTACACCTTC,TRBV24-1,NA,TRBJ1-2,NA
CASSQGEGGNEQFF,TGCGCCAGCAGCCAGGGGGAGGGCGGCAATGAGCAGTTCTTC,TRBV4-1,TRBD2,TRBJ2-1,NA
CASSQDSEGKNTEAFF,TGCGCCAGCAGCCAAGATTCGGAGGGCAAGAACACTGAAGCTTTCTTT,TRBV4-3,NA,TRBJ1-1,few
CSVEQGVPYEKLFF,TGCAGCGTTGAGCAGGGGGTCCCTTATGAAAAACTGTTTTTT,TRBV29-1,TRBD1,TRBJ1-4,once
CASSYSGGGHTGELFF,TGTGCCAGCAGTTACTCGGGCGGGGGGCACACCGGGGAGCTGTTTTTT,TRBV6-5,TRBD2,TRBJ2-2,NA
CASSFGARHTDTQYF,TGTGCCAGCAGCTTTGGTGCCAGGCACACAGATACGCAGTATTTT,TRBV5-6,NA,TRBJ2-3,NA
CASSAGALNTEAFF,TGTGCCAGCAGTGCGGGGGCACTGAACACTGAAGCTTTCTTT,TRBV25-1,NA,TRBJ1-1,few
CASSNAANEKRFF,TGTGCCAGCAGCAATGCGGCTAATGAAAAACGGTTTTTT,TRBV7-8,NA,TRBJ1-4,NA
CASSLDLGGAEAFF,TGCGCCAGCAGCCTGGACTTAGGGGGGGCTGAAGCTTTCTTT,TRBV5-1,NA,TRBJ1-1,NA
CASSLSGSNEQFF,TGCGCCAGCAGCTTGTCAGGGAGCAATGAGCAGTTCTTC,TRBV7-3,NA,TRBJ2-1,many
CASSLVGLTGDTQYF,TGTGCCAGCAGCCTGGTGGGGTTAACAGGAGATACGCAGTATTTT,TRBV12-3/TRBV12-4,NA,TRBJ2-3,few
CASSLGLQNNYGYTF,TGCGCCAGCAGCTTGGGCTTGCAGAACAACTATGGCTACACCTTC,TRBV5-1,NA,TRBJ1-2,NA
CATSRGADNSPLHF,TGTGCCACCAGCAGGGGGGCTGATAATTCACCCCTCCACTTT,TRBV15,NA,TRBJ1-6,NA
CASTLRGDSRREQYF,TGTGCCAGCACCCTTAGAGGAGACTCCCGACGCGAGCAGTACTTC,TRBV12-3/TRBV12-4,NA,TRBJ2-7,few